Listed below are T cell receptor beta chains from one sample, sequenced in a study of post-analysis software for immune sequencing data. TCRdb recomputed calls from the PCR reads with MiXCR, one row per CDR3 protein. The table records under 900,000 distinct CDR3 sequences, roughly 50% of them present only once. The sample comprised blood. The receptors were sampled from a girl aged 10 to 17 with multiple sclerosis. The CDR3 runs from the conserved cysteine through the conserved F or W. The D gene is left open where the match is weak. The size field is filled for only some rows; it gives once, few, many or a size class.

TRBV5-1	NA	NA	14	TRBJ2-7	CASSGGARSYEQYF	TGCGCCAGCAGCGGCGGTGCGAGATCCTACGAGCAGTACTTC
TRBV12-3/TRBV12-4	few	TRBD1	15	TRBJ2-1	CASRFDRGSYNEQFF	TGTGCCAGCAGATTTGACAGGGGCTCCTACAATGAGCAGTTCTTC
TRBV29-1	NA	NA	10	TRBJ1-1	CSGSRGEAFF	TGCAGCGGCTCGCGAGGAGAAGCTTTCTTT
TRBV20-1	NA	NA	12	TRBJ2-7	CSAVFADYEQYF	TGCAGTGCGGTCTTCGCGGATTACGAGCAGTACTTC
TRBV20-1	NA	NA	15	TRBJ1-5	CSASTAGLSNQPQHF	TGCAGTGCTAGTACGGCAGGGCTTAGCAATCAGCCCCAGCATTTT
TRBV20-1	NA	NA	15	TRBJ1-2	CSAREGFLRDYGYTF	TGCAGTGCTAGAGAAGGCTTTTTAAGGGACTATGGCTACACCTTC
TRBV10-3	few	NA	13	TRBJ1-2	CAISDRGIYGYTF	TGTGCCATCAGTGATCGGGGAATTTATGGCTACACCTTC
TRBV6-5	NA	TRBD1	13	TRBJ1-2	CASSYYTGDGYTF	TGTGCCAGCAGTTACTACACAGGGGATGGCTACACCTTC
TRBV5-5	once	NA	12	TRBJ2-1	CASSLVEVEQFF	TGTGCCAGCAGCTTGGTGGAGGTAGAGCAGTTCTTC
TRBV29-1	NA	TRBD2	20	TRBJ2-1	CSVGEWELAGGPRVDNEQFF	TGCAGCGTCGGGGAGTGGGAACTAGCGGGAGGGCCTAGAGTCGACAATGAGCAGTTCTTC
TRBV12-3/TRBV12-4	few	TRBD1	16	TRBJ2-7	CASSLGQSILFYEQYF	TGTGCCAGCAGTTTGGGACAGAGCATTCTGTTCTACGAGCAGTACTTC
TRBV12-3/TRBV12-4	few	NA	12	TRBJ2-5	CASSFRTETQYF	TGTGCCAGCAGTTTCAGAACTGAGACCCAGTACTTC
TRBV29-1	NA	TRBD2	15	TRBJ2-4	CSASEGRAAKNIQYF	TGCAGCGCCTCTGAGGGGAGGGCAGCCAAAAACATTCAGTACTTC
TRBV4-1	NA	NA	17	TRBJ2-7	CASSRASQGNGGYEQYF	TGCGCCAGCAGCCGAGCTTCACAGGGGAATGGGGGGTACGAGCAGTACTTC
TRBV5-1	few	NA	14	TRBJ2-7	CASSLGQLTYEQYF	TGCGCCAGCAGCTTGGGGCAGCTTACCTACGAGCAGTACTTC
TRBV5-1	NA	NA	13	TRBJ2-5	CASSLGLASDQYF	TGCGCCAGCAGCTTGGGACTCGCTTCGGACCAGTACTTC
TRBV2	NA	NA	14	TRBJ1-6	CASSVVQGGSPLHF	TGTGCCAGCAGTGTCGTACAGGGTGGTTCACCCCTCCACTTT
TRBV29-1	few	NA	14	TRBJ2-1	CSVKAVSSYNEQFF	TGCAGCGTTAAAGCGGTAAGCTCCTACAATGAGCAGTTCTTC
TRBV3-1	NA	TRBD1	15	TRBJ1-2	CASSRQQGVACGYTF	TGTGCCAGCAGCCGACAACAGGGGGTTGCCTGTGGCTACACCTTC
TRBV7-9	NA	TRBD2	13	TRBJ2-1	CASSPTSRGEQFF	TGTGCCAGCAGCCCGACTAGCCGGGGAGAGCAGTTCTTC
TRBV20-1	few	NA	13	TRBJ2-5	CSARAGPGETQYF	TGCAGTGCTAGGGCAGGTCCTGGAGAGACCCAGTACTTC
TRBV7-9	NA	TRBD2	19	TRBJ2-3	CASSLVGSLLAGGTDTQYF	TGTGCCAGCAGCTTAGTCGGCTCCCTCCTAGCGGGGGGCACGGATACGCAGTATTTT
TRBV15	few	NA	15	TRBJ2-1	CATSLVILLSDEQFF	TGTGCCACCAGCCTGGTAATCCTCCTATCCGATGAGCAGTTCTTC
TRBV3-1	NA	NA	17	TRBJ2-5	CASSQDPGSRGSETQYF	TGTGCCAGCAGCCAAGATCCGGGGTCCCGTGGATCAGAGACCCAGTACTTC
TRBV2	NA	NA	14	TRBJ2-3	CAGKPGKAADTQYF	TGTGCCGGTAAACCGGGCAAGGCGGCAGATACGCAGTATTTT
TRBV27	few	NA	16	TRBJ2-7	CASSLAGTTSSYEQYF	TGTGCCAGCAGTCTCGCCGGGACCACAAGCTCCTACGAGCAGTACTTC
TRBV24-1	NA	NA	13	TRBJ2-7	CATSDLRGSEQYF	TGTGCCACCAGTGATTTGAGAGGGAGCGAGCAGTACTTC
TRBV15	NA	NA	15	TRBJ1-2	CATSRDLAEGRGYTF	TGTGCCACCAGCAGAGATCTTGCCGAAGGGAGGGGCTACACCTTC
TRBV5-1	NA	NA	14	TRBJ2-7	CASKPRLADYEQYF	TGCGCCAGCAAGCCTCGTCTAGCAGACTACGAGCAGTACTTC
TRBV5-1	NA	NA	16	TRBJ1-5	CASSLATGTSNQPQHF	TGCGCCAGCAGCTTGGCGACAGGAACAAGCAATCAGCCCCAGCATTTT
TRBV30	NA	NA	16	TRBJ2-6	CAWTGDTPSGANVLTF	TGTGCCTGGACCGGGGACACACCCTCTGGGGCCAACGTCCTGACTTTC
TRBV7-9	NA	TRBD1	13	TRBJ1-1	CASSSQGDTEAFF	TGTGCCAGCAGTTCACAGGGGGACACTGAAGCTTTCTTT
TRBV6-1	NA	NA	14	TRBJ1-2	CASSLDRRLYGYTF	TGTGCCAGCAGCCTCGACAGGAGACTCTATGGCTACACCTTC
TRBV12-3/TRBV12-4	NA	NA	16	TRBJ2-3	CASSLSDSMHTDTQYF	TGTGCCAGCAGTTTGTCTGACAGCATGCACACAGATACGCAGTATTTT
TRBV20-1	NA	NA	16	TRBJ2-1	CSARDFVAGRGYEQFF	TGCAGTGCTAGAGATTTCGTGGCAGGGAGAGGTTATGAGCAGTTCTTC
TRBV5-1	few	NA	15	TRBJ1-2	CASSLAGAGNYGYTF	TGCGCCAGCAGCTTGGCCGGCGCAGGGAACTATGGCTACACCTTC
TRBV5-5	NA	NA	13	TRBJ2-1	CASSSVGGDEQFF	TGTGCCAGCAGCTCGGTAGGCGGCGATGAGCAGTTCTTC
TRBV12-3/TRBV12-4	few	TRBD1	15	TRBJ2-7	CASSPTGVERYEQYF	TGTGCCAGCAGCCCCACAGGGGTGGAAAGGTACGAGCAGTACTTC
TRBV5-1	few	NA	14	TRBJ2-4	CASSLAEGRSIQYF	TGCGCCAGCAGCTTGGCCGAGGGCCGGAGCATTCAGTACTTC
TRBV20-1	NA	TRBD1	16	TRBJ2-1	CSARWGAGQGRDEQFF	TGCAGTGCTAGATGGGGAGCGGGACAGGGTCGGGATGAGCAGTTCTTC
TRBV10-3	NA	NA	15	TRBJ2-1	CAISQGGGRTNEQFF	TGTGCCATCAGCCAGGGGGGCGGGAGGACTAATGAGCAGTTCTTC
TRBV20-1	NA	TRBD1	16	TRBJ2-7	CSARARGQGVTYEQYF	TGCAGTGCTAGAGCCCGGGGACAGGGGGTAACCTACGAGCAGTACTTC
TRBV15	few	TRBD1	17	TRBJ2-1	CATSRVMTGWGYNEQFF	TGTGCCACCAGCAGAGTAATGACAGGGTGGGGTTACAATGAGCAGTTCTTC
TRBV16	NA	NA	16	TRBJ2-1	CASSQPGGWTYNEQFF	TGTGCCAGCAGCCAACCTGGGGGCTGGACCTACAATGAGCAGTTCTTC
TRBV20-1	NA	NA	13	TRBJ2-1	CSANPFGGNEQFF	TGCAGTGCTAACCCCTTCGGAGGGAATGAGCAGTTCTTC
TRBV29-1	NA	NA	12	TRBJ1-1	CSGGHTNTEAFF	TGCAGCGGTGGACACACGAACACTGAAGCTTTCTTT
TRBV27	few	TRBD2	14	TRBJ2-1	CASSLGGGMGEQFF	TGTGCCAGCAGTTTAGGGGGGGGTATGGGTGAGCAGTTCTTC
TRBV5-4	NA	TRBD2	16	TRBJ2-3	CASSSPASGGADTQYF	TGCGCCAGCAGCTCTCCCGCTAGCGGAGGAGCAGATACGCAGTATTTT
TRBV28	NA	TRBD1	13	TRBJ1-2	CASTQTGKYGYTF	TGTGCCAGCACCCAGACAGGGAAATATGGCTACACCTTC
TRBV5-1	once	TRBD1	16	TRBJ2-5	CASSPITGTGVETQYF	TGCGCCAGCAGCCCCATCACCGGGACAGGGGTAGAGACCCAGTACTTC
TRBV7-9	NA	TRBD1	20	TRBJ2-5	CASSQPKNFTGQDLLETQYF	TGTGCCAGCAGCCAACCAAAAAATTTTACAGGACAGGACCTACTTGAGACCCAGTACTTC
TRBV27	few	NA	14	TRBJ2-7	CASSAGRSSYEQYF	TGTGCCAGCAGCGCCGGACGTAGCTCCTACGAGCAGTACTTC
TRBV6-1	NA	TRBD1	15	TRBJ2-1	CASKIQGSTYNEQFF	TGTGCCAGCAAAATACAGGGGTCAACCTACAATGAGCAGTTCTTC
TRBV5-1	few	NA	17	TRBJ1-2	CASSLEFGGASNYGYTF	TGCGCCAGCAGCTTGGAATTCGGTGGGGCCTCTAACTATGGCTACACCTTC
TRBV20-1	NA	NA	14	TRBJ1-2	CSAPTVQGNYGHTF	TGCAGTGCTCCAACGGTACAGGGTAACTATGGCCACACCTTC
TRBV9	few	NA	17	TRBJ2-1	CASSVTVAPSSYNEQFF	TGTGCCAGCAGCGTAACAGTAGCCCCTTCATCCTACAATGAGCAGTTCTTC